The 13 T cell receptor beta chains reported below all come from one sample, sequenced in a study of blood T cell repertoires in COVID-19. TCRdb keeps only in-frame clones here, not all; method: immunoSEQ multiplex PCR. The sample holds roughly 150,000 clones, roughly 84% seen once. The sequencing input was PBMCs or T cells enriched from blood (not recorded which). These receptors all stem from a man between 65 and 85 years old who had been exposed to COVID-19.

The chain couples TRBV6-6 to TRBJ2-2; TRBD2 matches at 10 bases. The CDR3 extends over 16 amino acids. The V and J ends lost 2 bases and 7 bases, in that order; junction bases with no gene match: 7. The V gene's germline CDR1 is MNHNY and CDR2 SVGAGI (reference sequence). The CDR3 here is CASSYRLAGANGELFF. CDR3 sequence (DNA): TGTGCCAGCAGTTACCGGCTAGCGGGAGCTAACGGGGAGCTGTTTTTT.

The chain joins TRBV28 to TRBJ1-2, with 9 nucleotides matching TRBD1. The ends lost 6 bases at V and 11 bases at J; junction bases unmatched: 13. CDR1 and CDR2 from the germline V gene are MDHEN and SYDVKM. The CDR3 totals 14 residues. Here the CDR3 DNA reads TGTGCCAGCAGCCAACCGGGACAGGGCGAGATGTACACCTTC. Translating it yields CASSQPGQGEMYTF.

This chain uses TRBV5-1 with TRBJ1-1, with 7 positions matching TRBD1. The CDR3 length is 14 residues. V lost 1 base to trimming and J lost 4 bases; unmatched junction nucleotides: 4. The V gene's germline CDR1 is SGHRS and CDR2 YFSETQ. The CDR3 sequence: CASSLYRGGTEAFF. In nucleotides, the CDR3 is TGCGCCAGCAGCTTGTACAGGGGTGGCACTGAAGCTTTCTTT.

The chain combines TRBV27 with TRBJ2-7; 14 bases fit TRBD2. Germline loops: CDR1 MNHEY, CDR2 SMNVEV (reference sequence). The V and J ends lost 7 bases and 7 bases, in that order; junction bases with no gene match: 9. This CDR3 has 15 amino acids. The CDR3 sequence: CASTVTSGRAWEQYF. The CDR3 nucleotides read TGTGCCAGCACCGTGACTAGCGGGAGGGCCTGGGAGCAGTACTTC.

The chain uses TRBV11-3 and TRBJ2-5; D might be TRBD1 (7 bases). The CDR3 loop spans 13 amino acids. The germline gives CDR1 SGHNT, CDR2 YENEEA. The V end lost 5 bases, the J end lost 4 bases, and 11 bases lay between the germline ends. The CDR3 region is CASSQGGGETQYF. The CDR3 bases are TGTGCCAGCAGCCAGGGGGGTGGAGAGACCCAGTACTTC.

The rearrangement joins TRBV19 to TRBJ2-6; 10 nucleotides agree with TRBD1. Per the germline V gene, CDR1 is LNHDA and CDR2 is SQIVND (reference sequence). The CDR3 has 18 residues. V shed 2 bases and J 0 bases; nucleotides not matched to a gene: 4. CDR3 coding DNA: TGTGCCAGTAGTATAAGACAGGGGGCGGGCTCTGGGGCCAACGTCCTGACTTTC. This encodes CASSIRQGAGSGANVLTF.

The rearrangement joins TRBV29-1 to TRBJ2-7, with no clear D. Looked up from germline, CDR1 is SQVTM and CDR2 is ANQGSEA. Trimming took off 6 bases at V and 1 base at J, with 10 bases between the two ends. CDR3 length equals 12 residues. CDR3: CSVTTVSYEQYF. DNA of the CDR3: TGCAGCGTGACCACAGTTTCCTACGAGCAGTACTTC.

The DNA for the CDR3 is TGTGCCAGCAGATACCTACAGGGGAGCACTGAAGCTTTCTTT. Encoded protein: CASRYLQGSTEAFF. The chain joins TRBV28 to TRBJ1-1, with 7 bases that match TRBD1. CDR1 MDHEN and CDR2 SYDVKM come from the germline V gene. Unmatched junction bases numbered 8, after V lost 6 bases and J lost 4 bases. CDR3 length: 14 amino acids. The variable domain in full, with the rest retrieved from reference TRBV28 and TRBJ1-1, is DVKVTQSSRYLVKRTGEKVFLECVQDMDHENMFWYRQDPGLGLRLIYFSYDVKMKEKGDIPEGYSVSREKKERFSLILESASTNQTSMYLCASRYLQGSTEAFFGQGTRLTVV.

This chain uses TRBV9 with TRBJ2-1; 7 nucleotides match TRBD1. After removal of 7 bases from V and 4 bases from J, the junction contained 11 bases not matched to a gene. Germline CDR1 is SGDLS and CDR2 is YYNGEE. CDR3 length: 15 amino acids. CDR3: CASGSRDRVYNEQFF. The CDR3 DNA reads as TGTGCCAGCGGGTCAAGAGACAGGGTGTACAATGAGCAGTTCTTC. Drawing the rest from reference TRBV9 and TRBJ2-1, the complete variable domain is DSGVTQTPKHLITATGQRVTLRCSPRSGDLSVYWYQQSLDQGLQFLIQYYNGEERAKGNILERFSAQQFPDLHSELNLSSLELGDSALYFCASGSRDRVYNEQFFGPGTRLTVL.

The V and J genes are TRBV27 and TRBJ1-6; possible D gene TRBD1, 6 bases. V was shortened by 8 bases and J by 7 bases, with 12 bases between the two germline ends. The germline V gene encodes CDR1 MNHEY and CDR2 SMNVEV (reference sequence). The CDR3 runs 13 residues. Here the CDR3 reads CASCQGWNSPLHF. For the CDR3, the DNA is TGTGCCAGCTGTCAGGGGTGGAATTCACCCCTCCACTTT.

A remark on this clone: Distinct nucleotide sequences in the sample also encode this CDR3. J is TRBJ2-1 and V is TRBV3-1 (or the pseudogene TRBV3-2); D possibly corresponds to TRBD2 (5 bases). This CDR3 comprises 12 residues. Trimming pared 4 bases from V and 10 bases from J, leaving 11 bases between. Germline CDR1 is LGHDT and CDR2 is YNNKEL (reference sequence). This chain's CDR3 is CASSLPGNEQFF. Here the CDR3 DNA reads TGTGCCAGCAGCCTACCGGGAAACGAGCAGTTCTTC.

This chain links TRBV7-2 with TRBJ2-1; TRBD1 might be the D (6 bases). This CDR3 comprises 16 residues. Trimming removed 5 bases at V and 4 bases at J, with 18 bases between. From germline, CDR1 is SGHTA and CDR2 FQGNSA. The CDR3 is CASSIQTGLGYNEQFF. The DNA for the CDR3 is TGTGCCAGCAGCATCCAGACAGGCCTCGGGTACAATGAGCAGTTCTTC. Looking up the rest from reference TRBV7-2 and TRBJ2-1 gives the full variable domain: GAGVSQSPSNKVTEKGKDVELRCDPISGHTALYWYRQSLGQGLEFLIYFQGNSAPDKSGLPSDRFSAERTGGSVSTLTIQRTQQEDSAVYLCASSIQTGLGYNEQFFGPGTRLTVL.

The chain recombines TRBV27 with TRBJ2-7; 7 nucleotides match TRBD1. CDR1 and CDR2 (germline): MNHEY, SMNVEV (reference sequence). CDR3 length: 14 residues. With V trimmed by 6 bases and J by 3 bases, 8 bases remained unmatched. In DNA form, the CDR3 reads TGTGCCAGCAGACAGGGGACCTTGAACTACGAGCAGTACTTC. Translation gives CASRQGTLNYEQYF.